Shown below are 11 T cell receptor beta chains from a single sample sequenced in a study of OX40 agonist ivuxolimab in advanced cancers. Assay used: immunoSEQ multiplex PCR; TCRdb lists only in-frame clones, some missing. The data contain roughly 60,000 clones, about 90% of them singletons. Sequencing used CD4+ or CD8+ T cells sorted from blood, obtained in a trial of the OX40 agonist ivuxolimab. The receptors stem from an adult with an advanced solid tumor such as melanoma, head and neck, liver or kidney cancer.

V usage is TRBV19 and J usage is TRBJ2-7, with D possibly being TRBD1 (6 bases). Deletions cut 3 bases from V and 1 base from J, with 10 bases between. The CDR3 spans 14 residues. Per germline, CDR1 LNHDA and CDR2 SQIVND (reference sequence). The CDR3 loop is CASSIEGGSYEQYF. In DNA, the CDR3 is TGTGCCAGTAGTATCGAAGGGGGTTCCTACGAGCAGTACTTC.

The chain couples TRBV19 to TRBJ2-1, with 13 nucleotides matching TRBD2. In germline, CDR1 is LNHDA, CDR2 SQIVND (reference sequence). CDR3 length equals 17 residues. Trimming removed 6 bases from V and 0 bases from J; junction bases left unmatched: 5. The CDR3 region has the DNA TGTGCCAGTAGACTAGCGGGAGGGCCTAGCTCCTACAATGAGCAGTTCTTC. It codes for CASRLAGGPSSYNEQFF.

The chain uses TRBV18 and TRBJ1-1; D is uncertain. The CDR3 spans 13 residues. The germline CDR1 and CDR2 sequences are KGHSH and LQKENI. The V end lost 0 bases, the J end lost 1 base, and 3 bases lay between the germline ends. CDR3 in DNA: TGTGCCAGCTCACCACCTGCGAACACTGAAGCTTTCTTT. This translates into CASSPPANTEAFF.

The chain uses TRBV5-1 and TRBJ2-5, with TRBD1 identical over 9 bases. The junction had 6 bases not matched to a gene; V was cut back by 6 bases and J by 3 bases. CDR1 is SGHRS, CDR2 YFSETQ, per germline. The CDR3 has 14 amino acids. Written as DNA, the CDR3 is TGCGCCAGCACCCCCGGGACAGGGAAAGAGACCCAGTACTTC. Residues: CASTPGTGKETQYF.

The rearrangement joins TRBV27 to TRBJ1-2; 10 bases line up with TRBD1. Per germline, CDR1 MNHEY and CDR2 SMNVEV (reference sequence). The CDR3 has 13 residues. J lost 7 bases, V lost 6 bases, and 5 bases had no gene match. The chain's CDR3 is CASRRQGALGYTF. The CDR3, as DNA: TGTGCCAGCAGGAGACAGGGGGCACTTGGCTACACCTTC.

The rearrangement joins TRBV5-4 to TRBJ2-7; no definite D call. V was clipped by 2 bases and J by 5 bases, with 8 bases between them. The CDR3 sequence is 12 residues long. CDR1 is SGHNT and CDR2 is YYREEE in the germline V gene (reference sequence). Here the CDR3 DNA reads TGTGCCAGCAGCTTCGGGCCTAACGAGCAGTACTTC. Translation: CASSFGPNEQYF.

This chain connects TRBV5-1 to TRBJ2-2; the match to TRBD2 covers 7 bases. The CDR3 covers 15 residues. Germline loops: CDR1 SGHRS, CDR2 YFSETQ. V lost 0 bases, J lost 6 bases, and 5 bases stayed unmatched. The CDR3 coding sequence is TGCGCCAGCAGCTTGGAAGGCGGGAGTGCCGGGGAGCTGTTTTTT. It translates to CASSLEGGSAGELFF.

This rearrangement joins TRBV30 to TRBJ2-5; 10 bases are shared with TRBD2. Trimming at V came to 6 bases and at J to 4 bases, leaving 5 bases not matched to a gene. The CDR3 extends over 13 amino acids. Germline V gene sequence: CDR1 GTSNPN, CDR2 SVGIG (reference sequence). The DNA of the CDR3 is TGTGCCTGTCCCGTAGCGGGAGGAGAGACCCAGTACTTC. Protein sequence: CACPVAGGETQYF. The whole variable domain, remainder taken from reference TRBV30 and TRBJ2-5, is SQTIHQWPATLVQPVGSPLSLECTVEGTSNPNLYWYRQAAGRGLQLLFYSVGIGQISSEVPQNLSASRPQDRQFILSSKKLLLSDSGFYLCACPVAGGETQYFGPGTRLLVL.

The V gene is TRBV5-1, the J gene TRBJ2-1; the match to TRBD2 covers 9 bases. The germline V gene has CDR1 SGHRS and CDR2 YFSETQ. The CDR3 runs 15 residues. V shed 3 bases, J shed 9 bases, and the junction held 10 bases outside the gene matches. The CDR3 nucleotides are TGCGCCAGCAGCTCCCCCGCTAGCGGGAATGGTGAGCAGTTCTTC. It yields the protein CASSSPASGNGEQFF. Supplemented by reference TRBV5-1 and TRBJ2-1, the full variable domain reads KAGVTQTPRYLIKTRGQQVTLSCSPISGHRSVSWYQQTPGQGLQFLFEYFSETQRNKGNFPGRFSGRQFSNSRSEMNVSTLELGDSALYLCASSSPASGNGEQFFGPGTRLTVL.

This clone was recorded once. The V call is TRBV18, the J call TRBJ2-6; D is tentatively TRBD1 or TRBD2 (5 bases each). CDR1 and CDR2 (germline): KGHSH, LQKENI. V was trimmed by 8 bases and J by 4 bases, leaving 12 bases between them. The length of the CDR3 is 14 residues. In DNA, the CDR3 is TGTGCCAGCACGCAAGGGACCGGGGCCAACGTCCTGACTTTC. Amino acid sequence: CASTQGTGANVLTF.

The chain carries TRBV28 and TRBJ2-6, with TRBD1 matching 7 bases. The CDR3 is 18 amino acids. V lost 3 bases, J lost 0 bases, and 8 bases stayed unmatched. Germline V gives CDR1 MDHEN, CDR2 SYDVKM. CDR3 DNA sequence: TGTGCCAGCAGTTTTTCACGGAGGACAGGCTCTGGGGCCAACGTCCTGACTTTC. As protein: CASSFSRRTGSGANVLTF.